Given below is one TCR beta chain in context. No antigen is known for it. Nothing much larger sits one base from this clone, and base qualities are not available. The data were taken from a study of beta chain features in type 1 diabetes (dated by TCRdb to 2017 to 2018). General notes on the study: Patients and healthy donors did not differ in mean age, gender distribution, total cell number or subset yield. A total of some 100,000,000 sorted cells were examined across all samples, and a strong correlation was observed between cell number per subset and RNA yield. In the study, recently diagnosed type 1 diabetes patients and matched healthy donors were compared on the TCRB repertoires of their sorted circulating CD4+ T cell subsets. Regulatory and stem cell-like memory subsets were obtained from only 8 patients and roughly 8 healthy donors, while naive and central memory subsets were obtained from all 28 donors. Overall results and qualifications from the work: Naive, central memory and regulatory TCRB repertoires appeared to be more alike among patients than among healthy donors. HLA sub-analyses involved small numbers of individuals, so any influence of HLA type on TCRB rearrangement remained unresolved. Because cDNA rather than genomic DNA was sequenced, highly expressing activated cells could have been over-represented, although no difference in activation and CD3 levels was found between groups. PCR may preferentially amplify shorter templates, but because patient and control samples were amplified and corrected together, any resulting skew would affect both groups equally. A moderate but significant shortening of TCRB CDR3 length was observed in type 1 diabetes patients in all four CD4+ subsets. At VDJ recombination sites, type 1 diabetes patients had fewer insertions and more deleted nucleotides, which implies abnormalities in thymic rearrangement.

All of the isolated RNA was reverse transcribed with the High Capacity cDNA Reverse Transcription Kit, so expressed TCRB transcripts were sequenced. Deep immunoSEQ sequencing was performed on naive, central memory and regulatory T cell samples, with an average of roughly 4 million total reads per sample. Sorted cells were lysed in RLT buffer, and RNA was extracted using DNase-treated RNeasy Micro or Mini kits according to cell number. To prevent cross-contamination, every cell subset was processed on its own, while patient and healthy donor samples were processed together. The immunoSEQ multiplex PCR was used to amplify TCRB sequences from cDNA, yielding 87-bp fragments that span the CDR3 region. Amplicons were sequenced on the Illumina HiSeq platform. The source study handled its data this way. PCR bias was corrected computationally using synthetic template baselines, and reads within Hamming distance 2 were collapsed, with unmergeable singletons discarded. Reads were aligned against IMGT so that V, D and J genes, CDR3 length and insertions or deletions at six rearrangement sites could be assigned. Within each subset, clonotype counts were normalized to sorted cell number, and only after that were true diversity and Gini coefficients computed with the tcR R package. The overlap coefficient, calculated on TCRB nucleotide sequences, was used to quantify repertoire sharing. Out-of-frame TCRB sequences from naive cells were analyzed as a proxy for the pre-selection repertoire. TCRdb's version of the immuneACCESS table is confined to in-frame rearrangements and falls short of the full clone set. An unresolved V gene accounts for under half of the shortfall where checked; the remainder is of unknown origin. From that table come the V and J calls and clone size; the DNA was used to work out D and trimming. The sample yields hundreds of thousands of clones; about 30% were counted once. The ten largest clonotypes hold 0.06% to 0.07% of the sample.

Each donor gave one peripheral blood draw, averaging approximately 0.12 L, which was collected into heparinised tubes. Naive, central memory, regulatory and stem cell-like memory CD4+ T cells were sorted on a BD FACSAria II using a panel including CD45RO, CCR7, CD25, CD127, CD95 and CD27. Every sorted population had a purity above 98%. PBMCs were separated immediately by Lymphoprep density gradient centrifugation and were stained directly, without being cultured. So that batch effects would be minimized, each experiment stained and sorted samples in pairs, pairing one healthy donor with one patient. According to the germline V gene, CDR1 reads SGHRS and CDR2 reads YFSETQ. Clipping removes 0 bases from V and 6 bases from J, with 9 as the unmatched junction base count. From the cysteine through the phenylalanine, the CDR3 covers 16 amino acids. The sequence is cut down to CDR3 DNA, 48 bases in frame from base 1.

The rearrangement combines TRBV5-1 with TRBJ2-5, and 9 junctional nucleotides match TRBD1. The material sequenced was naive CD4+ T cells from blood. The meaning of the sample's cell subset or site label: true naive CD4+ T cells. This sequence originates from a man between 18 and 35 years old in good health. The CDR3 protein: CASSLEGTGYEKTQYF. The base sequence is TGCGCCAGCAGCTTGGAGGGGACAGGGTACGAGAAGACCCAGTACTTC.